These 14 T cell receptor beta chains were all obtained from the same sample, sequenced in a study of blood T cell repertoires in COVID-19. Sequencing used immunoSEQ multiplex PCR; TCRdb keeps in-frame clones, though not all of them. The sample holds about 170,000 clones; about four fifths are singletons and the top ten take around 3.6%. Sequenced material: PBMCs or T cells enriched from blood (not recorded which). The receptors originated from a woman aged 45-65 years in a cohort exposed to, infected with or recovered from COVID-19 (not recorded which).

The CDR3 sequence is CASSLRSRNEKLFF. Written as DNA, the CDR3 is TGTGCCAGCAGTTTACGGTCCCGTAATGAAAAACTGTTTTTT. V is TRBV28 and J is TRBJ1-4; D unclear. The germline V gene has CDR1 MDHEN and CDR2 SYDVKM. The CDR3 length is 14 residues. V was pared by 2 bases and J by 4 bases, with 8 bases between.

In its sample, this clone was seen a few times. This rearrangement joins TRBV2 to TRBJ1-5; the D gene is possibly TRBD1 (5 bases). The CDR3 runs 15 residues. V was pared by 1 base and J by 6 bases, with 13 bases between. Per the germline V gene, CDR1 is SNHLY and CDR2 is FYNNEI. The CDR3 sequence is CASSEGRVTGQPQHF. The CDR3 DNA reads TGTGCCAGCAGTGAAGGCAGGGTGACGGGTCAGCCCCAGCATTTT.

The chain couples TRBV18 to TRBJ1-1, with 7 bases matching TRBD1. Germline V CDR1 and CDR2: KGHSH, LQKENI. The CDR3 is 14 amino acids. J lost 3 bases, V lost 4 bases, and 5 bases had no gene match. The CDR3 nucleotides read TGTGCCAGCTCACGTGACAGGGAGGACACTGAAGCTTTCTTT. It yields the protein CASSRDREDTEAFF.

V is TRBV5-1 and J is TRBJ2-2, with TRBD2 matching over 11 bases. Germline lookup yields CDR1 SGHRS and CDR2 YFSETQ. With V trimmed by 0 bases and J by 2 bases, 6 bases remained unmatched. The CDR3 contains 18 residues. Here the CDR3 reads CASSLEASGGPNTGELFF. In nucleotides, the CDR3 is TGCGCCAGCAGCTTGGAAGCTAGCGGGGGGCCCAACACCGGGGAGCTGTTTTTT.

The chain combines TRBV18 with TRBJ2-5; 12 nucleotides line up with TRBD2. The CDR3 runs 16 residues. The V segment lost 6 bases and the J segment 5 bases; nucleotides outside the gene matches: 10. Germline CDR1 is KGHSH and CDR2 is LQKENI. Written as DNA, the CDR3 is TGTGCCAGCTCGCCGGGACTAGCGGGTGCAGAGGAGACCCAGTACTTC. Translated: CASSPGLAGAEETQYF. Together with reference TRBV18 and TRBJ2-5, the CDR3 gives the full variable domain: NAGVMQNPRHLVRRRGQEARLRCSPMKGHSHVYWYRQLPEEGLKFMVYLQKENIIDESGMPKERFSAEFPKEGPSILRIQQVVRGDSAAYFCASSPGLAGAEETQYFGPGTRLLVL.

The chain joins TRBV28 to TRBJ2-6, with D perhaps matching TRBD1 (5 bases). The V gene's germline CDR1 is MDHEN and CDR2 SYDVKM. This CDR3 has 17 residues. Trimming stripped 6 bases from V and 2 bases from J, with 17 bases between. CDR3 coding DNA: TGTGCCAGCAGCCCGGCAGGGAACTGGGCTGGGGCCAACGTCCTGACTTTC. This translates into CASSPAGNWAGANVLTF.

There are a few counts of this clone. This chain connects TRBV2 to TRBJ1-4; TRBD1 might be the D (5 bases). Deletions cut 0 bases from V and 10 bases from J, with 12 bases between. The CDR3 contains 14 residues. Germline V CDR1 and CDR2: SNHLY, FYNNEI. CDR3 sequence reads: CASSEAGQGAKLFF. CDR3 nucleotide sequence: TGTGCCAGCAGTGAAGCCGGGCAGGGTGCAAAACTGTTTTTT.

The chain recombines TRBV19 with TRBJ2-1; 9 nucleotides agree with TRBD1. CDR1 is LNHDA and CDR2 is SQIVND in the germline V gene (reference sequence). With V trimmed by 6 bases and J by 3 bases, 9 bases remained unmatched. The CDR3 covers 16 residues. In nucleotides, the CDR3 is TGTGCCAGTAGGGGGCTTACGGGACAGGGCTACAATGAGCAGTTCTTC. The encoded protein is CASRGLTGQGYNEQFF.

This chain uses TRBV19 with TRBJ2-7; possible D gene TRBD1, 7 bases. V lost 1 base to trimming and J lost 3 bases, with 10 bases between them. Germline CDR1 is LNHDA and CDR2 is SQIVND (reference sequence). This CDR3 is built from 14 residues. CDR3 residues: CASSIAQGGYEQYF. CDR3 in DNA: TGTGCCAGTAGTATAGCCCAGGGGGGCTACGAGCAGTACTTC.

The DNA for the CDR3 is TGTGCCAGCAGCCCCATGAGCGGGGGGCCCCAAGAGACCCAGTACTTC. Protein: CASSPMSGGPQETQYF. The chain is built from TRBV3-1 (or the pseudogene TRBV3-2) and TRBJ2-5, with 9 bases aligning to TRBD2. J lost 1 base, V lost 4 bases, and 7 bases had no gene match. CDR3 length: 16 residues. The V gene's germline CDR1 is LGHDT and CDR2 YNNKEL (reference sequence).

The CDR3 loop reads CASSPTGRGGDTGELFF. CDR3 coding DNA: TGTGCCAGCAGCCCAACAGGACGGGGGGGCGACACCGGGGAGCTGTTTTTT. The chain recombines TRBV5-4 with TRBJ2-2; 8 nucleotides agree with TRBD2. Unmatched junction bases numbered 11, after V lost 4 bases and J lost 3 bases. The CDR3 runs to 17 residues. Germline CDR1 is SGHNT and CDR2 is YYREEE (reference sequence).

The CDR3 DNA is TGTGCCAGCAGCCCGCGGACTAGCGGGGGGAATGAGCAGTTCTTC. Its protein is CASSPRTSGGNEQFF. The chain is built from TRBV7-2 and TRBJ2-1; 14 bases line up with TRBD2. Trimming at V came to 5 bases and at J to 7 bases, leaving 4 bases not matched to a gene. CDR1 is SGHTA and CDR2 is FQGNSA in the germline V gene. This CDR3 contains 15 residues.

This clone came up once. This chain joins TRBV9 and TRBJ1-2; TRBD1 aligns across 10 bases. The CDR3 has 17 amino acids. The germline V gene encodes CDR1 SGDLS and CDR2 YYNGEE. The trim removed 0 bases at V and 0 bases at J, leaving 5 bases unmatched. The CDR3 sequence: CASSVGQGATPNYGYTF. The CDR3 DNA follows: TGTGCCAGCAGCGTAGGACAGGGGGCCACCCCTAACTATGGCTACACCTTC. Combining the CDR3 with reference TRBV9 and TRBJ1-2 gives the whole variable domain DSGVTQTPKHLITATGQRVTLRCSPRSGDLSVYWYQQSLDQGLQFLIQYYNGEERAKGNILERFSAQQFPDLHSELNLSSLELGDSALYFCASSVGQGATPNYGYTFGSGTRLTVV.

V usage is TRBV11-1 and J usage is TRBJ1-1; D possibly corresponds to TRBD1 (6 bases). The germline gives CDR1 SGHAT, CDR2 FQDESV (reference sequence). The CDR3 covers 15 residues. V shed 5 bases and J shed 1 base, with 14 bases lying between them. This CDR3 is CASSRLTGSNTEAFF. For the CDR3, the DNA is TGTGCCAGCAGCCGCCTGACAGGTTCGAACACTGAAGCTTTCTTT.